Shown below are 8 T cell receptor beta chains from a single sample sequenced in a study of blood T cell repertoires in COVID-19. TCRdb's table, derived via immunoSEQ multiplex PCR, lists solely in-frame clones and lacks some. This table holds some 360,000 clones, about 90% found once. The specimen was peripheral blood. These receptors were taken from a woman aged 55 to 70 with COVID-19, enrolled during active disease.

The V and J genes are TRBV11-3 and TRBJ2-1; tentative D call: TRBD1 (6 bases). V lost 0 bases, J lost 6 bases, and 12 bases lay in between. The length of the CDR3 is 15 residues. Germline-derived CDR1 and CDR2 are SGHNT and YENEEA. The CDR3 region is CASSLDRGRSNEQFF. Here the CDR3 DNA reads TGTGCCAGCAGCTTAGACAGGGGTCGATCCAATGAGCAGTTCTTC.

The chain recombines TRBV6-6 with TRBJ1-2; D may be TRBD1 (6 bases). From germline, CDR1 is MNHNY and CDR2 SVGAGI (reference sequence). This CDR3 has 15 amino acids. V was cut by 4 bases and J by 4 bases, with 16 bases left in between. For the CDR3, the DNA is TGTGCCAGCAGTTTCTACAGGGAAGGTTTCTATGGCTACACCTTC. Its translation is CASSFYREGFYGYTF.

J is TRBJ2-7 and V is TRBV14; D perhaps matches TRBD2 (5 bases). CDR3 length equals 13 residues. The V end lost 4 bases, the J end lost 7 bases, and 14 bases lay between the germline ends. Germline CDR1 is SGHDN and CDR2 is FVKESK. The CDR3 DNA sequence: TGTGCCAGCAGCCCCTATCGGACGGGGGAGCAGTACTTC. Translation: CASSPYRTGEQYF.

The gene calls are TRBV29-1 and TRBJ1-1, with 7 bases identical to TRBD1. The ends lost 6 bases at V and 5 bases at J; junction bases unmatched: 18. This CDR3 has 16 residues. Germline lookup yields CDR1 SQVTM and CDR2 ANQGSEA. CDR3 amino acids: CSVYRIPSGGGTEAFF. The CDR3, as DNA: TGCAGCGTCTACCGAATCCCTTCAGGGGGAGGAACTGAAGCTTTCTTT.

The rearrangement uses TRBV11-1 and TRBJ1-1, with D maybe TRBD1 (5 bases). Looked up from germline, CDR1 is SGHAT and CDR2 is FQDESV (reference sequence). With 0 bases removed from V and 4 bases from J, the gap between germline ends came to 9 bases. The CDR3 is 14 amino acids. CDR3 bases: TGTGCCAGCAGCTTAGCGGGGGGATCCACTGAAGCTTTCTTT. Translation: CASSLAGGSTEAFF. The complete variable domain, with remaining parts taken from reference TRBV11-1 and TRBJ1-1, reads EAEVAQSPRYKITEKSQAVAFWCDPISGHATLYWYRQILGQGPELLVQFQDESVVDDSQLPKDRFSAERLKGVDSTLKIQPAELGDSAMYLCASSLAGGSTEAFFGQGTRLTVV.

CDR3 DNA: TGCGCCTCGCGGGGGGCAAGTACCTACGAGCAGTACTTC. It codes for CASRGASTYEQYF. V and J are TRBV5-1 and TRBJ2-7, with 8 bases matching TRBD2. The J segment lost 2 bases and the V segment lost 10 bases, leaving 8 bases of the junction unmatched. Germline V gives CDR1 SGHRS, CDR2 YFSETQ. This CDR3 contains 13 residues.

The chain uses TRBV3-1 (or the pseudogene TRBV3-2) and TRBJ2-1, with D perhaps matching TRBD2 (6 bases). This CDR3 comprises 15 residues. V lost 3 bases and J lost 0, with 9 bases in between. Germline-derived CDR1 and CDR2 are LGHDT and YNNKEL (reference sequence). The CDR3 reads CASSQTSNSYNEQFF. As DNA, the CDR3 is TGTGCCAGCAGCCAGACTAGTAACTCCTACAATGAGCAGTTCTTC.

This clone was counted a few times. The chain couples TRBV10-2 to TRBJ2-3; 8 bases are a match to TRBD2. This CDR3 is 14 amino acids long. Unmatched junction bases numbered 6, after V lost 8 bases and J lost 2 bases. Germline V gives CDR1 WSHSY, CDR2 SAAADI. CDR3 bases: TGCGCCAGCCGAGCGGGGGCCTACACAGATACGCAGTATTTT. It yields the protein CASRAGAYTDTQYF.